Listed here are 21 T cell receptor beta chains from one sample, sequenced in a study of control samples from healthy donors and cancer patients. Libraries were prepared by immunoSEQ multiplex PCR; TCRdb keeps only in-frame clonotypes and omits some of them. The table includes over 100,000 clones, 90% detected once. Sequences were obtained from blood. Source of these receptors: a human donor in good health. The donor label of this sample is uncertain.

This chain connects TRBV5-8 to TRBJ1-5, with D hard to call. The CDR3 is 15 residues long. CDR1 SGHTS and CDR2 YDEGEE come from the germline V gene. Trimming stripped 0 bases from V and 5 bases from J, with 12 bases between. The CDR3 DNA is TGTGCCAGCAGCTTGGGCGGACGGTGGGATCAGCCCCAGCATTTT. This gives the protein CASSLGGRWDQPQHF.

The genes are TRBV29-1 and TRBJ2-3; 10 bases line up with TRBD2. The CDR3 runs to 16 residues. J gave up 5 bases and V 0 bases, and 8 bases lay outside the gene matches. Germline CDR1 is SQVTM and CDR2 is ANQGSEA. The CDR3 bases are TGCAGCGTTGAAGATCGAGGGACTAGCGAAATAGATACGCAGTATTTT. Translated: CSVEDRGTSEIDTQYF.

This clone was observed once. This chain's CDR3 is CASSHVPLGDGYTF. CDR3 nucleotides: TGTGCCAGCAGCCACGTTCCCCTTGGGGATGGCTACACCTTC. The chain has TRBV3-1 (or the pseudogene TRBV3-2) and TRBJ1-2; no definite D call. The V end lost 3 bases, the J end lost 6 bases, and 14 bases lay between the germline ends. The V gene's germline CDR1 is LGHDT and CDR2 YNNKEL (reference sequence). The CDR3 runs to 14 residues.

This clone was observed a handful of times. The gene calls are TRBV6-5 and TRBJ1-5; possibly TRBD1 for D (5 bases). Trimming left V 7 bases short and J 5 bases short, with 15 bases between. This CDR3 is 14 amino acids long. Germline lookup yields CDR1 MNHEY and CDR2 SVGAGI. The CDR3 DNA reads TGTGCCAGCACGGCACCGGGACCTTATCAGCCCCAGCATTTT. Its protein is CASTAPGPYQPQHF.

The V and J genes are TRBV9 and TRBJ1-2; TRBD1 matches 8 bases. CDR1 and CDR2 (germline): SGDLS, YYNGEE. V dropped 4 bases and J dropped 7; count of bases not matched to a gene: 9. The CDR3 length is 14 residues. CDR3 DNA sequence: TGTGCCAGCAGCTTCGCCGAGACAGGGGTTGGCTACACCTTC. As protein: CASSFAETGVGYTF.

The rearrangement links TRBV9 to TRBJ1-5; TRBD1 is a possible D gene (6 bases). This CDR3 contains 14 residues. In germline, CDR1 is SGDLS, CDR2 YYNGEE. Trimming removed 4 bases from V and 6 bases from J, with 14 bases in between. The CDR3 sequence: CASSLGGGGQPQHF. The DNA of the CDR3 is TGTGCCAGCAGCCTCGGGGGGGGCGGTCAGCCCCAGCATTTT.

J is TRBJ2-1 and V is TRBV24-1, with 16 bases that match TRBD2. The CDR3 is made up of 19 amino acids. The V segment lost 3 bases and the J segment 5 bases; nucleotides outside the gene matches: 9. CDR1 KGHDR and CDR2 SFDVKD come from the germline V gene. This CDR3 is CATSDGPGLAGGRDNEQFF. The CDR3 DNA sequence: TGTGCCACCAGTGATGGACCGGGACTAGCGGGGGGGCGTGACAATGAGCAGTTCTTC.

This sequence joins TRBV24-1 and TRBJ2-3, with TRBD1 as a possible D gene (5 bases). Germline CDR1 is KGHDR and CDR2 is SFDVKD. This CDR3 has 13 amino acids. With 5 bases removed from V and 4 bases from J, the gap between germline ends came to 9 bases. The CDR3 loop is CATSVDSADTQYF. In DNA, the CDR3 is TGTGCCACCAGTGTCGACAGTGCAGATACGCAGTATTTT.

The chain uses TRBV29-1 and TRBJ1-1; D is uncertain. CDR3 size: 13 residues. CDR1 SQVTM and CDR2 ANQGSEA come from the germline V gene. The ends were cut back, 4 bases at V and 2 bases at J, with 11 bases in the middle. The CDR3 bases are TGCAGCGTTGGGTACTCTGGAAACACTGAAGCTTTCTTT. Amino acid sequence: CSVGYSGNTEAFF.

This clone was seen once. The V and J genes are TRBV5-1 and TRBJ2-5, with 7 bases that match TRBD1. CDR1 is SGHRS, CDR2 YFSETQ, per germline. The CDR3 spans 15 residues. With V trimmed by 3 bases and J by 0 bases, 5 bases remained unmatched. For the CDR3, the DNA is TGCGCCAGCAGCTCTCCGGACAGGTACCAAGAGACCCAGTACTTC. Translated, it gives CASSSPDRYQETQYF.

This chain joins TRBV5-6 and TRBJ1-1; TRBD1 agrees at 10 bases. J lost 10 bases, V lost 4 bases, and 10 bases had no gene match. CDR3 size: 14 residues. Germline assignment: CDR1 SGHDT and CDR2 YYEEEE. The chain's CDR3 is CASSQRTGGLGAFF. CDR3 DNA: TGTGCCAGCAGCCAACGGACAGGGGGATTAGGAGCTTTCTTT.

The chain uses TRBV7-2 and TRBJ2-4; 7 bases align to TRBD2. This CDR3 has 14 amino acids. J lost 3 bases, V lost 6 bases, and 5 bases had no gene match. In germline, CDR1 is SGHTA, CDR2 FQGNSA. CDR3: CASSPGGVKNIQYF. The CDR3 DNA sequence: TGTGCCAGCAGTCCGGGGGGAGTCAAAAACATTCAGTACTTC.

This rearrangement joins TRBV19 to TRBJ2-5, with D uncertain. V lost 0 bases to trimming and J lost 4 bases, with 9 bases between them. The CDR3 is 14 residues long. Germline V gene data show CDR1 as LNHDA and CDR2 as SQIVND (reference sequence). This CDR3 is CASSIDPGRETQYF. The CDR3 DNA reads TGTGCCAGTAGTATAGATCCCGGGCGAGAGACCCAGTACTTC.

The chain combines TRBV19 with TRBJ2-7; 9 bases map to TRBD1. CDR3 length: 15 residues. The ends lost 3 bases at V and 4 bases at J; junction bases unmatched: 7. In germline, CDR1 is LNHDA, CDR2 SQIVND (reference sequence). In DNA, the CDR3 is TGTGCCAGTAGTATTGGAGGGGGGACAGGGTACGAGCAGTACTTC. This encodes CASSIGGGTGYEQYF.

This clone was detected only once. V is TRBV24-1 and J is TRBJ1-2; weak D call: TRBD1 (6 bases). The CDR3 spans 13 residues. Looked up from germline, CDR1 is KGHDR and CDR2 is SFDVKD. V was clipped by 2 bases and J by 8 bases, with 11 bases between them. The CDR3 bases are TGTGCCACCAGTGATTACAGGGTGCAAGGCTACACCTTC. Translation gives CATSDYRVQGYTF.

The chain joins TRBV19 to TRBJ2-7; D is ambiguous. CDR3 length equals 15 residues. Trimming pared 4 bases from V and 1 base from J, leaving 14 bases between. Germline V gene lookup returns CDR1 LNHDA and CDR2 SQIVND (reference sequence). Here the CDR3 DNA reads TGTGCCAGTAGTAAGACGCTATCAGAATCCTACGAGCAGTACTTC. Its translation: CASSKTLSESYEQYF.

This clone showed up just once. The gene calls are TRBV27 and TRBJ2-3; 14 nucleotides match TRBD2. CDR1 MNHEY and CDR2 SMNVEV come from the germline V gene (reference sequence). V was clipped by 1 base and J by 4 bases; unmatched bases: 4. There are 17 residues in the CDR3. The DNA of the CDR3 is TGTGCCAGCAGTTTATTCGGACTAGCGGGGGGTTCAGATACGCAGTATTTT. This encodes CASSLFGLAGGSDTQYF.

The chain is built from TRBV30 and TRBJ2-2, with 7 bases lining up with TRBD1. J lost 0 bases, V lost 5 bases, and 6 bases had no gene match. Germline CDR1 GTSNPN, CDR2 SVGIG (reference sequence). The CDR3 consists of 15 residues. CDR3 sequence reads: CAWSRDSANTGELFF. CDR3 coding DNA: TGTGCCTGGTCTCGGGACAGCGCGAACACCGGGGAGCTGTTTTTT.

The chain couples TRBV3-1 (or the pseudogene TRBV3-2) to TRBJ1-3; the match to TRBD1 covers 8 bases. V gave up 6 bases and J gave up 2 bases; unmatched junction bases: 0. CDR1 LGHDT and CDR2 YNNKEL come from the germline V gene (reference sequence). The CDR3 is 13 residues long. The CDR3 loop is CASRDRAGNTIYF. In DNA, the CDR3 is TGTGCCAGCAGGGACAGGGCTGGAAACACCATATATTTT.

The chain is built from TRBV6-2 or TRBV6-3 and TRBJ1-2; a weak D match, TRBD1 (6 bases). This CDR3 comprises 14 residues. The germline V gene has CDR1 MNHEY and CDR2 SVGEGT. Trimming pared 5 bases from V and 3 bases from J, leaving 13 bases between. CDR3 amino acids: CASSHLDRDYGYTF. CDR3 coding DNA: TGTGCCAGCAGTCACCTGGACAGAGACTATGGCTACACCTTC.

The CDR3 loop is CASSPSASLGQPQHF. CDR3 bases: TGTGCCAGTAGCCCGTCGGCCTCCTTGGGCCAGCCCCAGCATTTT. This chain joins TRBV19 and TRBJ1-5; no reliable D call. This CDR3 has 15 residues. Trimming removed 6 bases at V and 7 bases at J, with 19 bases between. CDR1 is LNHDA and CDR2 is SQIVND in the germline V gene (reference sequence).